This is a list of T cell receptor beta chains from one sample in a study of a mutant IDH1 vaccine in newly diagnosed glioma. Their target antigens are unknown. Generated by immunoSEQ multiplex PCR, the TCRdb table keeps only in-frame clones and is missing some. The profile shows 70,000 to 90,000 clones, roughly nine tenths of them singletons. The sample was PBMCs, taken from a glioma patient whose treatment included an IDH1 peptide vaccine. Source of these receptors: a woman aged 45-60 years with glioma. The CDR3 runs from the conserved cysteine through the conserved F or W. The order of the fields is CDR3 protein, J gene, V gene, D gene. The D gene is left open where the match is weak.

CASSEDFSGNTIYF	TRBJ1-3	TRBV5-1	-
CASSLMVGSYNEQFF	TRBJ2-1	TRBV5-1	-
CASSPDYMTAGYTF	TRBJ1-2	TRBV5-6	-
CASLNHGSYNEQFF	TRBJ2-1	TRBV28	-
CASSEGTGAMNTEAFF	TRBJ1-1	TRBV10-1	TRBD1
CSVQQGGSSTDTQYF	TRBJ2-3	TRBV29-1	-
CAWSVSTEAFF	TRBJ1-1	TRBV30	-
CAWSVSRGLLGSNQPQHF	TRBJ1-5	TRBV30	TRBD1
CASSPTGIQPQHF	TRBJ1-5	TRBV7-9	TRBD1
CASSPAGAGVAGNTIYF	TRBJ1-3	TRBV19	-
CASSLAQLAGGPHEQFF	TRBJ2-1	TRBV5-1	TRBD2
CASSRSGRVQETQYF	TRBJ2-5	TRBV7-3	TRBD2
CATSREGSLWKGTIYF	TRBJ1-3	TRBV15	-
CASSQTWEPETQYF	TRBJ2-5	TRBV4-1	-
CASRTSGRNEQFF	TRBJ2-1	TRBV5-4	TRBD2
CASRASSTDTQYF	TRBJ2-3	TRBV6-1	-
CASSRVQGQYNEQFF	TRBJ2-1	TRBV5-1	TRBD1
CATSRDLRAYNEQFF	TRBJ2-1	TRBV15	-
CSAGQGTEQYF	TRBJ2-7	TRBV20-1	TRBD1
CASSLTSGIVSYNEQFF	TRBJ2-1	TRBV19	TRBD2
CASSLNIGRLAYEQYF	TRBJ2-7	TRBV28	-
CASRLLGISPLHF	TRBJ1-6	TRBV11-2	-
CATSRARSSFYGYTF	TRBJ1-2	TRBV15	-
CASSVGRDNEKLFF	TRBJ1-4	TRBV6-1	-
CAAGTSGRINTDTQYF	TRBJ2-3	TRBV27	TRBD2
CASDRGPQPQHF	TRBJ1-5	TRBV28	-
CASSLRGLPGTGELFF	TRBJ2-2	TRBV28	-
CASFNTERYNEQFF	TRBJ2-1	TRBV27	-
CASSPDRDGTEAFF	TRBJ1-1	TRBV5-1	TRBD1
CASSEFGGRWEQYF	TRBJ2-7	TRBV25-1	TRBD2
CASSLASGGNEKLFF	TRBJ1-4	TRBV27	-
CASSGQGAEETQYF	TRBJ2-5	TRBV5-1	TRBD1
CASSFDRSYGYTF	TRBJ1-2	TRBV5-1	-
CASSFGSTGRETQYF	TRBJ2-5	TRBV7-9	TRBD1
CASSSNLFEKLFF	TRBJ1-4	TRBV14	-
CASSPRAESGEQFF	TRBJ2-1	TRBV6-5	-
CASTRRLGEKLFF	TRBJ1-4	TRBV2	-
CASSIDPGVQYF	TRBJ2-4	TRBV19	-
CRVEGNYGYTF	TRBJ1-2	TRBV20-1	-
CASGGRGIGSGNTIYF	TRBJ1-3	TRBV28	-
CASSLLGGEHGKLFF	TRBJ1-4	TRBV27	-
CASSGIFRTDTQYF	TRBJ2-3	TRBV2	-
CAITPTGDYSYNEQFF	TRBJ2-1	TRBV10-3	TRBD2
CASSVWDEQFF	TRBJ2-1	TRBV19	-
CASLGAAGLAGYNEQFF	TRBJ2-1	TRBV10-2	TRBD2
CASLTGAANYGYTF	TRBJ1-2	TRBV28	TRBD1
CASSLARGIQYF	TRBJ2-5	TRBV7-9	TRBD2
CASSLDGYSYNEQFF	TRBJ2-1	TRBV5-1	-
CASSPRTVSYEQYF	TRBJ2-7	TRBV6-6	-
CASSERRGGHNEQFF	TRBJ2-1	TRBV2	-
CASSVGGRTIYEQYF	TRBJ2-7	TRBV9	TRBD2
CASSQGSYEQYF	TRBJ2-7	TRBV6-5	-
CASSYTQVKGTGELFF	TRBJ2-2	TRBV6-5	-